This T cell receptor beta chain was documented in a study of response to subunit inactivated influenza vaccine (dated by TCRdb to the late 2010s). Concerning the study at large: Deep quantitative T cell receptor repertoire profiling was used in the study to track responses to a trivalent subunit inactivated influenza vaccine.

To note about this clonotype: Its antigen remains unidentified. One end of the junction does not line up with germline, which may come from a read error.

Libraries were built with RT-PCR. Instrument on record: Illumina HiSeq 2500. The public reads were reprocessed in TCRdb via fastp at Q25 and MiXCR, keeping in-frame beta chains. Records with the same CDR3 protein are collapsed into one entry carrying the most frequent genes and DNA. The sample has fewer than 600,000 distinct CDR3 sequences on record, more than 7% of them singletons. The top ten clonotypes cover around 14% of the sample. Study-wide findings and limitations: The authors proposed that each seasonal influenza vaccination may bring in only a limited number of new T cells.

This clonotype was obtained from a man between 50 and 69 years old who received an inactivated influenza vaccine. Donor details come from another sample of the same person, matched by shared clones. This sample comprised PBMCs from blood, obtained around 2 years after vaccination.

The nucleotide sequence is TGTGCCAGCAGCTACTCCACAGGGCCCTCTGGAAACACCATATATTTT. Translation gives CASSYSTGPSGNTIYF. This receptor chain uses TRBV6-5 and TRBJ1-3, and the D gene may be TRBD1, 6 bases matching. The CDR3, cysteine through phenylalanine, is 16 amino acids long. The sequence is cut down to CDR3 DNA, 48 bases in frame from base 1. The CDR1 and CDR2 encoded by the germline V gene are MNHEY and SVGAGI.